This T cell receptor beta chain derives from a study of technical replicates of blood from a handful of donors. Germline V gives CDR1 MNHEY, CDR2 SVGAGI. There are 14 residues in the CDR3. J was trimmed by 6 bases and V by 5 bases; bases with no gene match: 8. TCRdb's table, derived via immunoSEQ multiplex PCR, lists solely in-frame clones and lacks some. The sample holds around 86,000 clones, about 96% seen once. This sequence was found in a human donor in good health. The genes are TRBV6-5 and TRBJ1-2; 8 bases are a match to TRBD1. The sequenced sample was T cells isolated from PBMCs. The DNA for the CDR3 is TGTGCCAGCAGTCGTGACGGGACAGGCGATGGCTACACCTTC. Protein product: CASSRDGTGDGYTF.